A selection of T cell receptor beta chains follows, all from one sample in a study of blood T cell repertoires in COVID-19. Libraries were prepared by immunoSEQ multiplex PCR; TCRdb keeps only in-frame clonotypes and omits some of them. The sample contains roughly 110,000 clones, 60% to 85% of which appear only once. Sequencing input: peripheral blood. The receptors were sampled from a man between 65 and 85 years old with acute or convalescent COVID-19. The CDR3 runs from the conserved cysteine through the conserved F or W. D genes are given only for firm matches. Rows may omit the clone size; those that give it use once, few, many or a size class.

abundance,v_gene,d_gene,j_gene,CDR3aa,CDR3nt
NA,TRBV6-5,NA,TRBJ1-1,CASRIQGFDEAFF,TGTGCCAGCAGGATACAGGGTTTCGATGAAGCTTTCTTT
NA,TRBV5-8,TRBD2,TRBJ2-1,CASSSDRSSGGAYNEQFF,TGTGCCAGCAGCTCGGACAGATCTAGCGGGGGGGCTTACAATGAGCAGTTCTTC
NA,TRBV6-5,NA,TRBJ1-1,CASRYTGSPEAFF,TGTGCCAGCAGATACACAGGGAGCCCTGAAGCTTTCTTT
NA,TRBV7-2,NA,TRBJ1-1,CASLRGGGNTEAFF,TGTGCCAGCCTAAGAGGGGGGGGCAACACTGAAGCTTTCTTT
NA,TRBV5-8,TRBD2,TRBJ2-3,CASSQGAGEGTDTQYF,TGTGCCAGCAGCCAGGGCGCGGGGGAAGGCACAGATACGCAGTATTTT
once,TRBV9,NA,TRBJ1-6,CASSFRGFGSPLHF,TGTGCCAGCAGCTTTCGGGGGTTTGGTTCACCCCTCCACTTT
NA,TRBV3-1/TRBV3-2,NA,TRBJ1-6,CASSLYPAGTGRSPLHF,TGTGCCAGCAGCCTATATCCCGCCGGGACGGGGAGGTCACCCCTCCACTTT
once,TRBV15,NA,TRBJ1-4,CATSRESGRVAELFF,TGTGCCACCAGCAGAGAATCGGGCAGGGTGGCGGAACTGTTTTTT
NA,TRBV7-8,NA,TRBJ2-1,CASSLANSSYNEQFF,TGTGCCAGCAGCTTAGCGAACAGTTCCTACAATGAGCAGTTCTTC
NA,TRBV20-1,NA,TRBJ1-5,CSASTPNQPQHF,TGCAGTGCTAGTACACCGAATCAGCCCCAGCATTTT
few,TRBV7-3,NA,TRBJ2-3,CASSPTAGSDTQYF,TGTGCCAGCAGCCCCACGGCAGGGTCCGATACGCAGTATTTT
NA,TRBV6-5,TRBD1,TRBJ1-2,CASRGTGRNYGYTF,TGTGCCAGCAGGGGGACAGGGAGGAACTATGGCTACACCTTC
NA,TRBV6-5,TRBD1,TRBJ1-2,CASSPPHDRVRGYTF,TGTGCCAGCAGTCCACCCCACGACAGGGTCAGAGGCTACACCTTC
NA,TRBV6-5,TRBD1,TRBJ1-5,CASRKGQGGDQPQHF,TGTGCCAGCAGGAAGGGACAGGGGGGGGATCAGCCCCAGCATTTT
few,TRBV7-9,TRBD1,TRBJ1-3,CASSLGDRITGNTIYF,TGTGCCAGCAGCTTAGGGGACAGGATAACGGGAAACACCATATATTTT
NA,TRBV5-1,TRBD2,TRBJ2-3,CASSLFGGGTTDTQYF,TGCGCCAGCAGCTTGTTCGGCGGGGGGACCACAGATACGCAGTATTTT
NA,TRBV7-3,NA,TRBJ2-7,CASSPSGDIPAYEQYF,TGTGCCAGCAGCCCTTCTGGGGACATACCCGCCTACGAGCAGTACTTC
NA,TRBV19,TRBD1,TRBJ1-2,CASTDRGRRGYTF,TGTGCCAGCACGGACAGGGGGCGTCGAGGCTACACCTTC
once,TRBV6-5,TRBD2,TRBJ2-2,CASGTSGNTGELFF,TGTGCCAGCGGGACTAGCGGGAACACCGGGGAGCTGTTTTTT
NA,TRBV27,NA,TRBJ1-2,CASSDRWNGYTF,TGTGCCAGCAGCGACAGGTGGAATGGCTACACCTTC